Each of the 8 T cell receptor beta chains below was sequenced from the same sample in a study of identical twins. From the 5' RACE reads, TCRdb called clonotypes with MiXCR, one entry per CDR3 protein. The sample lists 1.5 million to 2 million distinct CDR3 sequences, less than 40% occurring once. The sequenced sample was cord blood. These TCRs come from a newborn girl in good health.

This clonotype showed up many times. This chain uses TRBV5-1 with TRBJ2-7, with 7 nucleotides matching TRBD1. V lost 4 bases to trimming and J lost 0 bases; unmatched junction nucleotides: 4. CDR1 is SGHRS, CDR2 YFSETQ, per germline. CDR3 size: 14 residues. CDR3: CASSVDRTSYEQYF. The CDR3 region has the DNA TGCGCCAGCAGCGTGGACAGGACCTCCTACGAGCAGTACTTC.

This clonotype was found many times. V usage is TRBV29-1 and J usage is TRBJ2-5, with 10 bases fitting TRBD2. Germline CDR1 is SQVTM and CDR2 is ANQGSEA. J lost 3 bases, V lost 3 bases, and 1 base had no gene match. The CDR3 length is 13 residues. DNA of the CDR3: TGCAGCGTTGACGGACTAGCGGAAGAGACCCAGTACTTC. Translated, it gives CSVDGLAEETQYF.

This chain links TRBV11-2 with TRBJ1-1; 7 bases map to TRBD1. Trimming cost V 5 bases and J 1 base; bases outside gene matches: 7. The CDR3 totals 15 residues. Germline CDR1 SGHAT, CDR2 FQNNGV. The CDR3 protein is CASSLSGQRNTEAFF. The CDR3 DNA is TGTGCCAGCAGCCTCTCGGGACAGAGGAACACTGAAGCTTTCTTT.

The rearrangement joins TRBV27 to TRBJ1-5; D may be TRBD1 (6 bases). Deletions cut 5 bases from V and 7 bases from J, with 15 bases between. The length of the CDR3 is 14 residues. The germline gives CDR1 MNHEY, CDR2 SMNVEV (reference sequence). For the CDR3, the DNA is TGTGCCAGCAGTCTCACAGGGTCGGGCCAGCCCCAGCATTTT. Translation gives CASSLTGSGQPQHF.

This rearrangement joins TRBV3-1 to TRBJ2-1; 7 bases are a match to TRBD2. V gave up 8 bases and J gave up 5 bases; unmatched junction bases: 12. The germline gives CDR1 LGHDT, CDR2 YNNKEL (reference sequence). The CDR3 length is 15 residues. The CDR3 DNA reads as TGTGCCAGCCGACCCGGGACTAAGTTAAACAATGAGCAGTTCTTC. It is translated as CASRPGTKLNNEQFF.

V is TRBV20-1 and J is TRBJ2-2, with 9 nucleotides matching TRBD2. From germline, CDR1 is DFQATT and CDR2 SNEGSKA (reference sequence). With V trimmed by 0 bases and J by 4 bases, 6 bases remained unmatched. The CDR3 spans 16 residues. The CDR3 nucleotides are TGCAGTGCTAGAGATCTCCGCGGGAGGGTCACCGGGGAGCTGTTTTTT. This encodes CSARDLRGRVTGELFF.

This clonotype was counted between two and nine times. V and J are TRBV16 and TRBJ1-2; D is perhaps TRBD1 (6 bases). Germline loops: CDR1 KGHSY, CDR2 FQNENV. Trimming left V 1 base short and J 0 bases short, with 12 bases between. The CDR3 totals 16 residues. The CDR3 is CASSQYADSSNYGYTF. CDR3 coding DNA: TGTGCCAGCAGCCAATATGCGGACAGCTCTAACTATGGCTACACCTTC.

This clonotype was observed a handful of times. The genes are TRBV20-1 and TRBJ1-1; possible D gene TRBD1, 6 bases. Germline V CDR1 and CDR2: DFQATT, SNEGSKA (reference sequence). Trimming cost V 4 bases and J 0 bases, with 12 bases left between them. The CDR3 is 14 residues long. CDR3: CSATRGAMNTEAFF. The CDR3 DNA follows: TGCAGTGCTACTCGGGGGGCGATGAACACTGAAGCTTTCTTT.